The table lists the clone carrying this T cell receptor beta chain with a count of one. Antigen unknown. Primers included in the PCR were 60 Vbeta and 13 Jbeta primers. Assay used: immunoSEQ multiplex PCR; TCRdb lists only in-frame clones, some missing. The table lists 150,000 to 200,000 clones, 79% of them singletons. The ends lost 4 bases at V and 8 bases at J; junction bases unmatched: 3. The CDR3 runs to 12 residues. The germline CDR1 and CDR2 sequences are SGHDT and YYEEEE. This sample was taken from a study of cytomegalovirus exposure and HLA in healthy donors. General study findings and limits: A later analysis, which compared TCR beta chains of equal frequency, found the HLA-associated ones more clonally expanded. Most TCR beta V segments were productive about 90% or about 30% of the time in an earlier analysis. It was 150 to 200 TCR beta chains that were listed as cytomegalovirus-associated.

V gene TRBV5-6 combines with J gene TRBJ1-2, with TRBD1 matching 9 bases. Sample: PBMCs. This receptor was obtained from a woman in her fifties or sixties in good health and CMV-seronegative. CDR3 sequence: CASSVGQGGYTF. DNA of the CDR3: TGTGCCAGCAGCGTGGGACAGGGAGGCTACACCTTC.